Presented here are 25 T cell receptor beta chains from one specimen sequenced in a study of blood T cell repertoires in COVID-19. The assay was immunoSEQ multiplex PCR, and TCRdb's table has in-frame clones only and misses some. The data contain some 150,000 clones, 78% of them singletons. Sequencing was carried out using peripheral blood. The receptors were sampled from a woman of 80 years or more with acute or convalescent COVID-19.

The CDR3 bases are TGTGCCGGGAACCTGGGCGGAGGCTCTGGAAACACCATATATTTT. Encoded protein: CAGNLGGGSGNTIYF. The V call is TRBV30, the J call TRBJ1-3, with unresolved D. V lost 8 bases and J 0 bases, leaving 17 bases between the germline ends. CDR3 size: 15 residues. CDR1 and CDR2 (germline): GTSNPN, SVGIG (reference sequence).

The chain combines TRBV4-1 with TRBJ1-2; no reliable D call. The CDR3 contains 15 residues. V lost 0 bases and J lost 3, with 11 bases in between. CDR1 MGHRA and CDR2 YSYEKL come from the germline V gene. The chain's CDR3 is CASSQERGSDYGYTF. The CDR3 region has the DNA TGCGCCAGCAGCCAAGAGCGCGGGTCTGACTATGGCTACACCTTC.

J is TRBJ2-1 and V is TRBV18, with TRBD2 matching over 9 bases. V lost 2 bases, J lost 3 bases, and 5 bases stayed unmatched. Germline V gives CDR1 KGHSH, CDR2 LQKENI. The CDR3 length is 16 residues. In DNA, the CDR3 is TGTGCCAGCTCACCAGAGCGGGGGGTTATCTACAATGAGCAGTTCTTC. It yields the protein CASSPERGVIYNEQFF.

This rearrangement joins TRBV24-1 to TRBJ2-3; a weak D match, TRBD2 (6 bases). CDR1 and CDR2 (germline): KGHDR, SFDVKD. This CDR3 is built from 13 residues. The germline V and J ends were trimmed by 7 bases and 1 base, with 8 bases remaining between them. DNA of the CDR3: TGTGCCACCAGGCCGGGGGGCACAGATACGCAGTATTTT. It codes for CATRPGGTDTQYF.

J is TRBJ1-4 and V is TRBV30; 7 bases match TRBD1. Germline trimming cut 3 bases from V and 6 bases from J; bases unmatched to any gene: 7. The CDR3 contains 14 residues. Looked up from germline, CDR1 is GTSNPN and CDR2 is SVGIG (reference sequence). The DNA for the CDR3 is TGTGCCTGGAGGGGGACAGTGGGGTATGAAAAACTGTTTTTT. Translation: CAWRGTVGYEKLFF.

This clone was counted a few times. This chain connects TRBV29-1 to TRBJ2-3; D is undetermined. Germline V gene data show CDR1 as SQVTM and CDR2 as ANQGSEA. This CDR3 has 12 amino acids. The V and J ends lost 1 base and 4 bases respectively, with 6 bases between them. As DNA, the CDR3 is TGCAGCGTTGAAGCAGGTTCAGATACGCAGTATTTT. Protein product: CSVEAGSDTQYF.

J is TRBJ2-1 and V is TRBV18; D remains unclear. The CDR3 has 11 amino acids. The V gene lost 5 bases and the J gene lost 6 bases, with 5 bases spanning the gap. Per germline, CDR1 KGHSH and CDR2 LQKENI. The CDR3, as DNA: TGTGCCAGCTCAAGCCCCAATGAGCAGTTCTTC. Protein sequence: CASSSPNEQFF.

In nucleotides, the CDR3 is TGCGCCAGCAGCCCCGATCGGACTAGCGGGTACGAGCAGTACTTC. It encodes CASSPDRTSGYEQYF. The chain employs TRBV5-1 and TRBJ2-7; 11 bases line up with TRBD2. CDR3 length: 15 residues. Germline-derived CDR1 and CDR2 are SGHRS and YFSETQ. The J segment lost 4 bases and the V segment lost 4 bases, leaving 7 bases of the junction unmatched.

The chain's CDR3 is CASSDPGQGMSNQPQHF. CDR3 coding DNA: TGTGCCAGCAGTGATCCGGGACAGGGAATGAGCAATCAGCCCCAGCATTTT. This rearrangement joins TRBV6-1 to TRBJ1-5, with 9 nucleotides matching TRBD1. J gave up 1 base and V 3 bases, and 7 bases lay outside the gene matches. The CDR3 extends over 17 amino acids. CDR1 and CDR2 (germline): MNHNS, SASEGT.

The table lists this clone with a count of one. The chain recombines TRBV6-6 with TRBJ2-1; D perhaps matches TRBD1 (5 bases). Trimming removed 0 bases from V and 7 bases from J, with 13 bases in between. Germline V gene sequence: CDR1 MNHNY, CDR2 SVGAGI (reference sequence). This CDR3 is built from 15 residues. The CDR3 here is CASSYSVTGRNEQFF. DNA for the CDR3: TGTGCCAGCAGTTACTCGGTCACAGGACGGAATGAGCAGTTCTTC.

The chain has TRBV7-2 and TRBJ2-2; D gene uncertain. CDR1 and CDR2 (germline): SGHTA, FQGNSA. The CDR3 extends over 15 amino acids. V was trimmed by 2 bases and J by 1 base, leaving 8 bases between them. CDR3: CASSLYPGNTGELFF. The CDR3 coding sequence is TGTGCCAGCAGCTTATACCCCGGGAACACCGGGGAGCTGTTTTTT.

The V gene is TRBV6-5, the J gene TRBJ1-2; 8 bases agree with TRBD1. V shed 6 bases and J 7 bases; nucleotides not matched to a gene: 10. Germline values: CDR1 MNHEY, CDR2 SVGAGI. CDR3 length: 14 amino acids. CDR3 region: CASRVPTGEIGYTF. The CDR3 DNA follows: TGTGCCAGCAGGGTTCCGACAGGGGAGATTGGCTACACCTTC.

A single count supports this clone. The V and J genes are TRBV28 and TRBJ2-7; TRBD2 matches 10 bases. V gave up 3 bases and J gave up 0 bases; unmatched junction bases: 5. CDR3 size: 16 residues. Germline V gene data show CDR1 as MDHEN and CDR2 as SYDVKM. For the CDR3, the DNA is TGTGCCAGCAGTTTTATAGCGGGAGGCCCCTCCTACGAGCAGTACTTC. Its protein product is CASSFIAGGPSYEQYF.

The chain employs TRBV30 and TRBJ2-1; D is unresolved. V shed 4 bases and J shed 4 bases, with 17 bases lying between them. The germline V gene has CDR1 GTSNPN and CDR2 SVGIG (reference sequence). The CDR3 is 15 amino acids. The CDR3 is CAWTRSNAGYNEQFF. CDR3 nucleotide sequence: TGTGCCTGGACCAGATCCAACGCCGGGTACAATGAGCAGTTCTTC.

This chain's CDR3 is CASRQRTGLSSGNTIYF. The CDR3 DNA follows: TGCGCCAGCAGACAAAGGACAGGTCTTAGCTCTGGAAACACCATATATTTT. This chain links TRBV5-1 with TRBJ1-3; the match to TRBD1 covers 7 bases. Germline CDR1 reads SGHRS; CDR2 reads YFSETQ. This CDR3 has 17 amino acids. V dropped 5 bases and J dropped 0; count of bases not matched to a gene: 11.

This clone was counted at least ten times. J is TRBJ1-5 and V is TRBV6-5; 9 nucleotides align to TRBD1. CDR1 and CDR2 (germline): MNHEY, SVGAGI. CDR3 length: 15 residues. The ends lost 8 bases at V and 4 bases at J; junction bases unmatched: 9. The CDR3: CASDRQGGANQPQHF. The CDR3 nucleotides read TGTGCCAGCGACAGACAGGGGGGAGCGAATCAGCCCCAGCATTTT.

The chain links TRBV10-2 to TRBJ2-1, with TRBD2 identical over 11 bases. In germline, CDR1 is WSHSY, CDR2 SAAADI. The trim removed 7 bases at V and 7 bases at J, leaving 12 bases unmatched. CDR3 length equals 16 residues. The CDR3, as DNA: TGCGCCAGCACTACGGAACTAGCGGGAGTGTGGAATGAGCAGTTCTTC. Amino acids: CASTTELAGVWNEQFF.

In nucleotides, the CDR3 is TGTGCCAGCAGCTCCTGGACAGGGGGTGTCGGGGAGCTGTTTTTT. Protein product: CASSSWTGGVGELFF. This chain links TRBV7-9 with TRBJ2-2; 10 nucleotides align to TRBD1. Germline V gene data show CDR1 as SEHNR and CDR2 as FQNEAQ (reference sequence). This CDR3 is built from 15 residues. Trimming at V came to 4 bases and at J to 7 bases, leaving 6 bases not matched to a gene.

This clone has only a few counts. The chain links TRBV4-1 to TRBJ1-1; D is possibly TRBD1 (5 bases). Germline V gene sequence: CDR1 MGHRA, CDR2 YSYEKL. The V end lost 4 bases, the J end lost 0 bases, and 12 bases lay between the germline ends. CDR3 length equals 15 residues. In nucleotides, the CDR3 is TGCGCCAGCAGCCCCGGGGGACGGGTGAACACTGAAGCTTTCTTT. Translated, it gives CASSPGGRVNTEAFF.

As DNA, the CDR3 is TGCGCCAGCAGGCTTAGCGGGAGCTCCTACAATGAGCAGTTCTTC. Residues: CASRLSGSSYNEQFF. V is TRBV5-1 and J is TRBJ2-1; 9 bases are shared with TRBD2. CDR3 size: 15 residues. V was clipped by 5 bases and J by 0 bases; unmatched bases: 3. Germline V gives CDR1 SGHRS, CDR2 YFSETQ.

The chain employs TRBV29-1 and TRBJ1-2, with 7 bases that match TRBD1. Per germline, CDR1 SQVTM and CDR2 ANQGSEA. The trim removed 5 bases at V and 4 bases at J, leaving 10 bases unmatched. There are 14 residues in the CDR3. This CDR3 is CSVSLPGQLYGYTF. The CDR3 DNA is TGCAGCGTTTCTCTCCCGGGACAGCTCTATGGCTACACCTTC.

The J gene is TRBJ2-7, the V gene TRBV10-2, with D possibly TRBD1 on 5 matching bases. Germline V gene sequence: CDR1 WSHSY, CDR2 SAAADI. V lost 1 base, J lost 4 bases, and 14 bases lay in between. CDR3 size: 15 residues. CDR3 residues: CASSEWEPGMYEQYF. DNA for the CDR3: TGCGCCAGCAGTGAGTGGGAACCAGGGATGTACGAGCAGTACTTC.

The CDR3 DNA reads as TGTGCCAGCAGCTTAAGGGGCTCAGGGCCCGCGACTGAAGCTTTCTTT. Protein product: CASSLRGSGPATEAFF. This chain links TRBV7-3 with TRBJ1-1; TRBD1 might be the D (5 bases). The germline V and J ends were trimmed by 1 base and 5 bases, with 17 bases remaining between them. Germline loops: CDR1 SGHTA, CDR2 FQGTGA. The length of the CDR3 is 16 residues.

The V gene is TRBV3-1 (or the pseudogene TRBV3-2), the J gene TRBJ1-1, with D possibly matching TRBD1 (5 bases). Trimming cost V 7 bases and J 0 bases, with 12 bases left between them. Germline CDR1 and CDR2: LGHDT and YNNKEL (reference sequence). The CDR3 runs 14 residues. The DNA for the CDR3 is TGTGCCAGCACGTCAAGGGGTATGAACACTGAAGCTTTCTTT. Amino acids: CASTSRGMNTEAFF.

The J gene is TRBJ2-1, the V gene TRBV4-1; TRBD2 agrees at 9 bases. Trimming removed 0 bases from V and 7 bases from J; junction bases left unmatched: 7. CDR3 length: 16 residues. Germline V gene sequence: CDR1 MGHRA, CDR2 YSYEKL. Here the CDR3 reads CASSQEGSGSRNEQFF. Here the CDR3 DNA reads TGCGCCAGCAGCCAAGAAGGTAGCGGGAGTCGGAATGAGCAGTTCTTC.